The entry that follows covers one TCR beta chain sequence. Its target antigen remains unknown. No much larger clonotype is one base removed from it; base qualities were not supplied. The collaborating institutions used their own protocols to collect whole blood in K2EDTA tubes. Collaborator samples were shipped for TCRbeta analysis as frozen whole blood, isolated PBMCs, or DNA extracted from either sample type. These data come from a study of blood T cell repertoires in COVID-19 (dated by TCRdb to the early 2020s). For context, the study as a whole: Samples covering the acute and convalescent phases of COVID-19 were provided by collaborators in the United States, Italy and Spain. The material from the prospective study consisted of cDNA or gDNA derived from T cells, B-cell-depleted T cells, or PBMCs. Deeply sampled blood TCRbeta repertoires from subjects exposed to, actively infected with, or recovered from COVID-19 were included in the dataset. The repertoires were released in a freely available public database intended as a resource for research on the immune response to SARS-CoV-2. The samples were drawn from two sources: the first 160 participants of the ongoing ImmuneRACE study, and 1,254 subjects contributed by 6 global collaborators. A de-identified subject ID, COVID-19 status, age in years and sex were almost always included in the sample metadata. Where HLA class I and class II types were available, the types were taken from metadata supplied by the sample provider, not from assay-based typing. Study-wide conclusions, independent of this receptor: The amount of clinical and demographic metadata varied by source and participant and was provided uncurated.

TCRbeta CDR3 regions were amplified from genomic DNA by means of the immunoSEQ Assay, a bias-controlled multiplex PCR. In the paper's pipeline: The number of nucleated cells in each sample was estimated by amplification of reference gene primers within the assay. To quantify the absolute abundance of each unique TCRbeta CDR3 rearrangement, sequence reads were collapsed and filtered. For each sample, productive Simpson clonality was calculated by taking the square root of Simpson's diversity index across productive rearrangements. TCRdb holds this immuneACCESS table with in-frame rearrangements only. Some clones are missing; in checked studies, unresolved V genes explain under half, and the rest has no known cause. V, J and clone size were drawn from that table, and D and trimming were deduced from the DNA. The sample table lists around 93,000 clones, approximately 82% of them with a count of one. The ten largest clones take up around 4.1% of the sample.

The sequence was obtained from a man in his fifties or sixties with acute or convalescent COVID-19. Material for sequencing was peripheral blood.

The CDR3 in this case is CASTVAEPGELFF. The bases are TGCGCCAGCACGGTAGCAGAGCCCGGGGAGCTGTTTTTT. Recombination connected TRBV5-1 to TRBJ2-2; a confident D gene designation cannot be given. The CDR3 runs 13 residues from the cysteine to the phenylalanine. Just the 39-base CDR3 DNA is kept, in frame starting at base 1. Per the germline V gene, SGHRS is the CDR1 and YFSETQ is the CDR2. Trimming takes 6 bases from V and 6 bases from J, and the germline ends sit 12 bases apart.